This passage covers 21 T cell receptor beta chains from one sample sequenced in a study of blood T cell repertoires in COVID-19. Sequenced by immunoSEQ multiplex PCR; TCRdb stores in-frame clones only, minus some. The sample carries about 370,000 clones, around 87% recorded once. Sample: peripheral blood. All receptors come from a woman younger than 45 with COVID-19, enrolled during active disease.

The chain links TRBV5-1 to TRBJ2-7; 12 bases align to TRBD2. The V and J ends lost 0 bases and 2 bases, in that order; junction bases with no gene match: 3. The CDR3 runs to 16 residues. Germline V gene lookup returns CDR1 SGHRS and CDR2 YFSETQ. CDR3: CASSLEASGRAYEQYF. DNA for the CDR3: TGCGCCAGCAGCTTGGAGGCTAGCGGGAGGGCCTACGAGCAGTACTTC.

V gene TRBV5-1 combines with J gene TRBJ2-7; possible D gene TRBD1, 5 bases. Trimming pared 0 bases from V and 4 bases from J, leaving 14 bases between. CDR3 size: 15 residues. The V gene's germline CDR1 is SGHRS and CDR2 YFSETQ. This CDR3 reads CASSLGYGALYEQYF. CDR3 DNA: TGCGCCAGCAGCTTGGGTTATGGGGCGCTATACGAGCAGTACTTC.

V and J are TRBV28 and TRBJ2-5; 13 bases fit TRBD2. The CDR3 is 16 residues long. Germline loops: CDR1 MDHEN, CDR2 SYDVKM. V lost 4 bases, J lost 5 bases, and 7 bases stayed unmatched. CDR3 nucleotide sequence: TGTGCCAGCAGTTCCCACCCGACTAGCGGGAGGGAGACCCAGTACTTC. It translates to CASSSHPTSGRETQYF. The full variable domain, completed using reference TRBV28 and TRBJ2-5, is DVKVTQSSRYLVKRTGEKVFLECVQDMDHENMFWYRQDPGLGLRLIYFSYDVKMKEKGDIPEGYSVSREKKERFSLILESASTNQTSMYLCASSSHPTSGRETQYFGPGTRLLVL.

The chain carries TRBV5-1 and TRBJ1-2, with TRBD1 matching over 9 bases. This CDR3 contains 13 residues. J lost 8 bases, V lost 2 bases, and 4 bases had no gene match. CDR1 SGHRS and CDR2 YFSETQ come from the germline V gene. The CDR3 spells CASSLDRGFGYTF. The CDR3 DNA reads as TGCGCCAGCAGCTTAGACAGGGGGTTCGGCTACACCTTC.

The rearrangement uses TRBV7-9 and TRBJ2-2; TRBD2 aligns across 10 bases. The germline V gene has CDR1 SEHNR and CDR2 FQNEAQ (reference sequence). J gave up 4 bases and V 6 bases, and 8 bases lay outside the gene matches. The CDR3 covers 16 residues. CDR3 sequence: CASSRLAGAVTGELFF. In nucleotides, the CDR3 is TGTGCCAGCAGTCGTCTAGCGGGAGCGGTCACCGGGGAGCTGTTTTTT.

This rearrangement joins TRBV12-2 to TRBJ2-3; the table's D gene call, TRBD2, was not cross checked with the DNA. TRBV12-2 is marked as a pseudogene. CDR3 length: 15 residues. The CDR3 sequence is CASLLRGMGTDTQYF. The CDR3 DNA sequence: TGTGCAAGTCTTTTACGAGGTATGGGCACAGATACGCAGTATTTT.

Note on this clone: An end of the junction differs from the germline gene, which may be a read error. The DNA of the CDR3 is TGTGCTAGCAGCTTACGGGGATCCTACACCGGGGAGCTGTTTTTT. It codes for CASSLRGSYTGELFF. V usage is TRBV7-7 and J usage is TRBJ2-2, with a possible D match to TRBD2 (5 bases). This CDR3 is 15 amino acids long. CDR1 is SSHAT and CDR2 is FNYEAQ in the germline V gene (reference sequence).

This rearrangement joins TRBV28 to TRBJ2-1, with 11 nucleotides matching TRBD2. The CDR3 loop spans 15 amino acids. V lost 6 bases to trimming and J lost 7 bases; unmatched junction nucleotides: 8. Per germline, CDR1 MDHEN and CDR2 SYDVKM. CDR3 bases: TGTGCCAGCAGCAGACTAGCGGGAAGGGGTAATGAGCAGTTCTTC. Translated, it gives CASSRLAGRGNEQFF.

V is TRBV3-1 (or the pseudogene TRBV3-2) and J is TRBJ1-6; TRBD1 agrees at 9 bases. Losses at the gene ends were 4 bases for V and 7 bases for J; bases not matched to a gene: 5. CDR3 length: 15 amino acids. From germline, CDR1 is LGHDT and CDR2 YNNKEL (reference sequence). The CDR3: CASSRGTGWNSPLHF. CDR3 DNA: TGTGCCAGCAGCCGCGGGACAGGGTGGAATTCACCCCTCCACTTT.

As to this clone: Other nucleotide sequences in the sample specify the same CDR3. The chain links TRBV19 to TRBJ2-7; TRBD1 matches at 8 bases. The V and J ends lost 6 bases and 2 bases, in that order; junction bases with no gene match: 0. Germline V gene lookup returns CDR1 LNHDA and CDR2 SQIVND (reference sequence). This CDR3 has 12 residues. The CDR3 DNA is TGTGCCAGTAGACAGGGGGCCTACGAGCAGTACTTC. Translation gives CASRQGAYEQYF.

V gene TRBV4-1 combines with J gene TRBJ1-5; the D gene is possibly TRBD1 (5 bases). The V end lost 0 bases, the J end lost 6 bases, and 15 bases lay between the germline ends. The CDR3 is 16 amino acids. Germline lookup yields CDR1 MGHRA and CDR2 YSYEKL. CDR3 region: CASSQDARATGQPQHF. The CDR3 coding sequence is TGCGCCAGCAGCCAAGATGCCAGGGCGACGGGTCAGCCCCAGCATTTT.

The chain employs TRBV5-1 and TRBJ2-1; no definite D call. This CDR3 is 13 amino acids long. CDR1 and CDR2 (germline): SGHRS, YFSETQ. Trimming shortened V by 1 base and J by 4 bases, and 6 bases separated the two germline ends. In DNA, the CDR3 is TGCGCCAGCAGCTTGACTCTTTACAATGAGCAGTTCTTC. It is translated as CASSLTLYNEQFF.

CDR3 protein: CASSARHGGSTGELFF. The CDR3 coding sequence is TGTGCCAGCAGTGCCCGACACGGGGGGAGCACCGGGGAGCTGTTTTTT. This sequence joins TRBV6-1 and TRBJ2-2; TRBD2 aligns across 7 bases. This CDR3 region has 16 residues. Per the germline V gene, CDR1 is MNHNS and CDR2 is SASEGT. Trimming removed 4 bases from V and 4 bases from J; junction bases left unmatched: 9.

This chain links TRBV29-1 with TRBJ1-1; D remains unclear. The CDR3 is 10 residues long. The ends were cut back, 6 bases at V and 0 bases at J, with 2 bases in the middle. Germline assignment: CDR1 SQVTM and CDR2 ANQGSEA. The CDR3 spells CSVMNTEAFF. Here the CDR3 DNA reads TGCAGCGTCATGAACACTGAAGCTTTCTTT. The full variable domain, completed using reference TRBV29-1 and TRBJ1-1, is SAVISQKPSRDICQRGTSLTIQCQVDSQVTMMFWYRQQPGQSLTLIATANQGSEATYESGFVIDKFPISRPNLTFSTLTVSNMSPEDSSIYLCSVMNTEAFFGQGTRLTVV.

This clone was observed a handful of times. J is TRBJ1-5 and V is TRBV5-5; possibly TRBD1 for D (6 bases). The CDR3 runs 13 residues. Germline V gives CDR1 SGHKS, CDR2 YYEKEE (reference sequence). V lost 3 bases to trimming and J lost 5 bases, with 9 bases between them. CDR3 in amino acids: CASSSQGYQPQHF. CDR3 coding DNA: TGTGCCAGCAGCTCCCAGGGGTATCAGCCCCAGCATTTT. The full variable domain, completed using reference TRBV5-5 and TRBJ1-5, is DAGVTQSPTHLIKTRGQQVTLRCSPISGHKSVSWYQQVLGQGPQFIFQYYEKEERGRGNFPDRFSARQFPNYSSELNVNALLLGDSALYLCASSSQGYQPQHFGDGTRLSIL.

The rearrangement links TRBV4-1 to TRBJ2-7; 10 nucleotides match TRBD1. The germline gives CDR1 MGHRA, CDR2 YSYEKL. Trimming took 3 bases from V and 6 from J; bases not matched to a gene: 8. This CDR3 spans 15 amino acids. This chain's CDR3 is CASSHLPGQGSEQYF. CDR3 bases: TGCGCCAGCAGCCATCTTCCGGGACAGGGGAGCGAGCAGTACTTC.

The gene calls are TRBV29-1 and TRBJ2-7; perhaps TRBD1 as D (6 bases). Germline CDR1 is SQVTM and CDR2 is ANQGSEA. The CDR3 is made up of 12 amino acids. Deletions cut 7 bases from V and 3 bases from J, with 13 bases between. As DNA, the CDR3 is TGCAGCGCTACAGGGAGTGTCTACGAGCAGTACTTC. Translating gives CSATGSVYEQYF.

The rearrangement joins TRBV21-1 to TRBJ2-7; the table's D call, TRBD1, was not checked against the DNA. TRBV21-1 is a listed pseudogene. This CDR3 is built from 14 residues. For the CDR3, the DNA is TGTGCCAGCAGCAAAGAAACGACAGGCCACGAGCAGTACTTC. Its protein is CASSKETTGHEQYF.

The J gene is TRBJ2-7, the V gene TRBV11-2; no firm D call. The CDR3 contains 12 residues. CDR1 and CDR2 from the germline V gene are SGHAT and FQNNGV. Trimming stripped 5 bases from V and 6 bases from J, with 11 bases between. The CDR3 coding sequence is TGTGCCAGCAGCCATGGGCCAGGCGAGCAGTACTTC. Its translation is CASSHGPGEQYF.

The rearrangement links TRBV5-1 to TRBJ2-3, with D unresolved. The CDR3 spans 14 residues. V was pared by 9 bases and J by 0 bases, with 14 bases between. The germline gives CDR1 SGHRS, CDR2 YFSETQ. CDR3 protein: CATSTATSTDTQYF. The CDR3 bases are TGCGCCACCTCAACGGCGACTAGCACAGATACGCAGTATTTT. The full variable domain, completed using reference TRBV5-1 and TRBJ2-3, is KAGVTQTPRYLIKTRGQQVTLSCSPISGHRSVSWYQQTPGQGLQFLFEYFSETQRNKGNFPGRFSGRQFSNSRSEMNVSTLELGDSALYLCATSTATSTDTQYFGPGTRLTVL.

V is TRBV20-1 and J is TRBJ2-2; 11 bases align to TRBD2. Germline loops: CDR1 DFQATT, CDR2 SNEGSKA (reference sequence). The V gene end was trimmed by 3 bases and the J gene end by 1 base; junction bases not matched to a gene: 1. CDR3 length equals 15 residues. For the CDR3, the DNA is TGCAGTGCTAGTGGGACTAGCGGGAACACCGGGGAGCTGTTTTTT. Protein product: CSASGTSGNTGELFF.